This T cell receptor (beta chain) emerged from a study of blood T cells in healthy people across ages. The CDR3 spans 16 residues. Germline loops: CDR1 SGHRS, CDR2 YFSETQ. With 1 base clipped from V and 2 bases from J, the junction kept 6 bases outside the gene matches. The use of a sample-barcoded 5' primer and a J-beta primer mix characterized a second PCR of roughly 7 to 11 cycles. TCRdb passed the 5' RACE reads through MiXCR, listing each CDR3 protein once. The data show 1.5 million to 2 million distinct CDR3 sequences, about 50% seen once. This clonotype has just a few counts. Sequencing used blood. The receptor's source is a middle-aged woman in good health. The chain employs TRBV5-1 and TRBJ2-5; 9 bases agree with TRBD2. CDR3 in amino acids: CASSLWRGGPQETQYF. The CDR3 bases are TGCGCCAGCAGCTTGTGGCGGGGGGGGCCTCAAGAGACCCAGTACTTC.